This T cell receptor beta chain was captured by sequencing in a study of beta chain features in type 1 diabetes. CD45RO/CCR7/CD25/CD127/CD95/CD27 separated CD4+ naive, central memory, regulatory and stem cell-like memory cells by sorting. As regards this clone: The antigen remains unidentified.

The CDR3 covers 15 residues. The V end was cut by 2 bases, the J end by 5 bases, with 13 bases between. The germline V gene encodes CDR1 SGHNT and CDR2 YYREEE (reference sequence). Study results and limitations: For patients, the naive, central memory and Treg TCRB repertoires appeared more alike than for healthy donors. Moderately but significantly shorter TCRB CDR3s were found in Type 1 diabetes patients in all four CD4+ subsets. A possible short-template PCR bias applies equally to patients and controls.

Sequencing targeted expressed TCRB transcripts, as all isolated RNA had been reverse transcribed. Generated by immunoSEQ multiplex PCR, the TCRdb table keeps only in-frame clones and is missing some. The profile shows some 640,000 clones, roughly an eighth of them singletons. The sample taken for sequencing was naive CD4+ T cells from blood. The TCR originated in a man aged 18 to 35 with type 1 diabetes. The chain has TRBV5-4 and TRBJ2-2; maybe TRBD1 (5 bases). The CDR3 sequence: CASSFAGNKTGELFF. The DNA of the CDR3 is TGTGCCAGCAGCTTTGCAGGGAACAAGACCGGGGAGCTGTTTTTT.